These T cell receptor beta chains were read from a single sample in a study of blood T cell repertoires in COVID-19. Assay: immunoSEQ multiplex PCR; the TCRdb copy retains only in-frame clones and omits some. The sample records 140,000 to 150,000 clones, roughly 80% being singletons. The specimen was peripheral blood. The receptors originated from a man aged 45-65 years with acute or convalescent COVID-19. CDR3s leave out the opening cysteine and the closing phenylalanine or tryptophan. The order of the fields is V gene, CDR3 length, CDR3 protein.

TRBV19	12	ASRGQGARYGYT
TRBV6-5	11	ASSQGTYNEQF
TRBV28	13	ASSLPSGMNTEAF
TRBV2	12	ASSNPDTYTEAF
TRBV18	11	ASSLTGGTEAF
TRBV21-1	14	ASSKNKTVRNQPQH
TRBV29-1	9	SVPGDNEQF
TRBV11-2	13	ASSLDRGRRNTIY
TRBV5-5	12	ASSFGGSNQPQH
TRBV6-5	13	ASRKDRANTGELF
TRBV9	13	ASSVAAGGAGELF
TRBV29-1	11	SVAGQNYYEQY
TRBV30	12	AWMGGVSTDTQY
TRBV29-1	12	SVGGGASSYEQY
TRBV7-9	10	ASSVTGEGAF
TRBV29-1	10	SVLGSNEKLF